Sequencing of this TCR beta chain was carried out in a study of monozygotic twins with cystic fibrosis. Produced via immunoSEQ multiplex PCR; TCRdb's table is partial and in-frame only. The sample contains about 32,000 clones, more than 90% of which appear only once. Points from the study as a whole: Median Simpson clonality of 0.0095 suggested naive T cells predominated.

V lost 0 bases, J lost 5 bases, and 15 bases lay in between. CDR1 is SGDLS and CDR2 is YYNGEE in the germline V gene. The CDR3 runs to 15 residues. A word on this clone: The target antigen is unknown.

The chain carries TRBV9 and TRBJ2-7, with D uncertain. Material: blood. The sequence was collected from a girl aged 2-10 years with cystic fibrosis. In nucleotides, the CDR3 is TGTGCCAGCAGCGTAGGCCCGCGAATCGACGACGAGCAGTACTTC. This translates into CASSVGPRIDDEQYF.